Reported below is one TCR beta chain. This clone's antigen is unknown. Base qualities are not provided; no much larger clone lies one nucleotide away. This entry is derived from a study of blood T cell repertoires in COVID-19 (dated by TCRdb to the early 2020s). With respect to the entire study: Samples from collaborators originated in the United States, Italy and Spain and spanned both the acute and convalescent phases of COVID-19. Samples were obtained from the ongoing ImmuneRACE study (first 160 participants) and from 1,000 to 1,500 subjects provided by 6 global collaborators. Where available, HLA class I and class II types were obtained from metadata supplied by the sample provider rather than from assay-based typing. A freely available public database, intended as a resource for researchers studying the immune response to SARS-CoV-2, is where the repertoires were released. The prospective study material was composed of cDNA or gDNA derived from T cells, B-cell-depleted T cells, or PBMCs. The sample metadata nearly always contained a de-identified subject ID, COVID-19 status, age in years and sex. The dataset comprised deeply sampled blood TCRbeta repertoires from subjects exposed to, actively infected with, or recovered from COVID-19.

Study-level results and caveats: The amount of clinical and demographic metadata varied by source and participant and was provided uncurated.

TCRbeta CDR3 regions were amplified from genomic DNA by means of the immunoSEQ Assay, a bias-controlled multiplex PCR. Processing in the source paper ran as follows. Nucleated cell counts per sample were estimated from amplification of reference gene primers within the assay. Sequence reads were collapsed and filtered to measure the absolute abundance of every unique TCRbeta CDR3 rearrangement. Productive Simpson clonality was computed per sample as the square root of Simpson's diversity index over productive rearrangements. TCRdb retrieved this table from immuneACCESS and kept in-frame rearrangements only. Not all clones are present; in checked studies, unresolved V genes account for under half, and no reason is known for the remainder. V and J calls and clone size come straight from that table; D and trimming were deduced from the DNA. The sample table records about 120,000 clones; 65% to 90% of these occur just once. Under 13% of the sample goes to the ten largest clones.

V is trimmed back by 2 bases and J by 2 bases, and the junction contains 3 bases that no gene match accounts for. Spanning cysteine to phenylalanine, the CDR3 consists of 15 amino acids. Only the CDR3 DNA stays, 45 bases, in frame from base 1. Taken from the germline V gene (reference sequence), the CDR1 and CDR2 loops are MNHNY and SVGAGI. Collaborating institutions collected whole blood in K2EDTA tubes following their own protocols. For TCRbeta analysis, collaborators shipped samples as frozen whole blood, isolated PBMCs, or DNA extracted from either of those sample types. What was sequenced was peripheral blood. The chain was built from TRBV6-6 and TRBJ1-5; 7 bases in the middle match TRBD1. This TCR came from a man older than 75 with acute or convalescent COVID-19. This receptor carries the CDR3 CASSYGQEGNQPQHF. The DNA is TGTGCCAGCAGTTACGGACAGGAAGGCAATCAGCCCCAGCATTTT.